Listed below are T cell receptor beta chains from one sample, sequenced in a study of CD8+ T cells in alopecia areata. Assay used: immunoSEQ multiplex PCR; TCRdb lists only in-frame clones, some missing. The table records hundreds of thousands of clones, 60% of them present only once. The sample was CD4+ T cells sorted from blood, taken at week 52, from a patient treated with tofacitinib. These receptor sequences come from a human donor with alopecia areata. The CDR3 runs from the conserved cysteine through the conserved F or W.

J gene: TRBJ2-5
V gene: TRBV28
CDR3 protein: CASSTWTGERETQYF

J gene: TRBJ1-5
V gene: TRBV5-1
CDR3 protein: CASSLGGSSQPQHF

J gene: TRBJ2-5
V gene: TRBV30
CDR3 protein: CAWSNSETQYF

J gene: TRBJ2-1
V gene: TRBV5-1
CDR3 protein: CASSFNYPGNEQFF

J gene: TRBJ2-3
V gene: TRBV5-5
CDR3 protein: CASSLEGLAATDTQYF

J gene: TRBJ2-5
V gene: TRBV7-7
CDR3 protein: CASSLGTTGSETQYF

J gene: TRBJ2-7
V gene: TRBV6-1
CDR3 protein: CASSEGTASSYEQYF

J gene: TRBJ2-2
V gene: TRBV10-2
CDR3 protein: CASKGTSFPGELFF

J gene: TRBJ1-1
V gene: TRBV30
CDR3 protein: CAWNFHRGEAFF

J gene: TRBJ1-4
V gene: TRBV29-1
CDR3 protein: CSVEEGSGGEKLFF

J gene: TRBJ2-2
V gene: TRBV7-9
CDR3 protein: CASTRTFANTGELFF

J gene: TRBJ1-6
V gene: TRBV7-9
CDR3 protein: CASSLGGWGQGPSPLHF

J gene: TRBJ2-1
V gene: TRBV4-1
CDR3 protein: CASSQVPNSYNEQFF

J gene: TRBJ2-7
V gene: TRBV4-1
CDR3 protein: CASSQDPPLRYEQYF

J gene: TRBJ2-5
V gene: TRBV5-4
CDR3 protein: CASSLVFEETQYF

J gene: TRBJ1-1
V gene: TRBV2
CDR3 protein: CASTSGAGTEAFF

J gene: TRBJ1-4
V gene: TRBV6-1
CDR3 protein: CASSDGGANEKLFF

J gene: TRBJ2-5
V gene: TRBV5-1
CDR3 protein: CASSLAVQETQYF

J gene: TRBJ1-1
V gene: TRBV7-8
CDR3 protein: CASSLYQANTEAFF

J gene: TRBJ2-1
V gene: TRBV10-3
CDR3 protein: CAISESPGQGDNEQFF

J gene: TRBJ2-7
V gene: TRBV6-6
CDR3 protein: CASSYSASEQYF

J gene: TRBJ1-1
V gene: TRBV29-1
CDR3 protein: CSAETMPEAFF

J gene: TRBJ1-4
V gene: TRBV15
CDR3 protein: CATSSLDRPVEKLFF

J gene: TRBJ2-5
V gene: TRBV5-6
CDR3 protein: CASRSLGGGAGETQYF

J gene: TRBJ1-2
V gene: TRBV29-1
CDR3 protein: CSVEVGNYGYTF

J gene: TRBJ2-2
V gene: TRBV29-1
CDR3 protein: CSVEVGGANTGELFF

J gene: TRBJ2-3
V gene: TRBV4-3
CDR3 protein: CASSHRLAGVGGDTQYF

J gene: TRBJ1-2
V gene: TRBV9
CDR3 protein: CASSAPGIYGYTF

J gene: TRBJ2-5
V gene: TRBV9
CDR3 protein: CASSVGAGAVGETQYF

J gene: TRBJ2-2
V gene: TRBV30
CDR3 protein: CAWSVQLVVIGELFF

J gene: TRBJ2-5
V gene: TRBV5-1
CDR3 protein: CASSLTHKETQYF

J gene: TRBJ2-1
V gene: TRBV25-1
CDR3 protein: CASSEQWRGRNEQFF

J gene: TRBJ2-2
V gene: TRBV29-1
CDR3 protein: CSCRRDRDTGELFF

J gene: TRBJ2-4
V gene: TRBV18
CDR3 protein: CASSPSLRDIQYF

J gene: TRBJ2-2
V gene: TRBV29-1
CDR3 protein: CSVARGRTGELFF

J gene: TRBJ2-4
V gene: TRBV7-9
CDR3 protein: CASSQGGGDIQYF

J gene: TRBJ2-7
V gene: TRBV6-5
CDR3 protein: CASSSGQGSKQYF

J gene: TRBJ2-1
V gene: TRBV5-4
CDR3 protein: CASSFIGGIYNEQFF

J gene: TRBJ2-5
V gene: TRBV29-1
CDR3 protein: CSVSGRHQETQYF

J gene: TRBJ2-6
V gene: TRBV7-6
CDR3 protein: CASSLAASSGANVLTF

J gene: TRBJ1-1
V gene: TRBV2
CDR3 protein: CASRVQGFGTEAFF

J gene: TRBJ1-1
V gene: TRBV30
CDR3 protein: CAWKRGHLIAEAFF

J gene: TRBJ2-5
V gene: TRBV7-2
CDR3 protein: CASSLEAGPETQYF

J gene: TRBJ2-2
V gene: TRBV30
CDR3 protein: CAWSVLRQGTGELFF

J gene: TRBJ2-7
V gene: TRBV30
CDR3 protein: CAFNSDSYEQYF

J gene: TRBJ1-1
V gene: TRBV29-1
CDR3 protein: CSVQTGREAFF